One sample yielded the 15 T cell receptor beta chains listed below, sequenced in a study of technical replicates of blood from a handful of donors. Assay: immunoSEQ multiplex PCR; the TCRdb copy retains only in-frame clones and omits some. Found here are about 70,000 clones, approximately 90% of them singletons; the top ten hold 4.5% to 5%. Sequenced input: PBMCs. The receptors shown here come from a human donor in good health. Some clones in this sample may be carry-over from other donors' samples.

The CDR3 region is CASSLVGSGSYNEQFF. The CDR3, as DNA: TGTGCCAGCAGCTTAGTAGGTAGCGGGTCCTACAATGAGCAGTTCTTC. The chain recombines TRBV7-3 with TRBJ2-1; 7 bases are a match to TRBD2. The germline V gene encodes CDR1 SGHTA and CDR2 FQGTGA. With 2 bases clipped from V and 1 base from J, the junction kept 5 bases outside the gene matches. This CDR3 is 16 amino acids long.

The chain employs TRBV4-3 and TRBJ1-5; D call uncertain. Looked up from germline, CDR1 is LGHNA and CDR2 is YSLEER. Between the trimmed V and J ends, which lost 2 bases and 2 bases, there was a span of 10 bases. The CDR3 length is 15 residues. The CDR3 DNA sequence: TGCGCCAGCAGCCAAACAGATCAGCGCAATCAGCCCCAGCATTTT. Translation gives CASSQTDQRNQPQHF.

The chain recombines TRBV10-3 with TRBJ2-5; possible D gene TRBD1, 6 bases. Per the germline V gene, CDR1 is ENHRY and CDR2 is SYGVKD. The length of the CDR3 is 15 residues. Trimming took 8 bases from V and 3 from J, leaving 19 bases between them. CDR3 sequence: CAIYDPSKGEETQYF. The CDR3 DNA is TGTGCCATCTACGACCCTTCCAAGGGGGAAGAGACCCAGTACTTC.

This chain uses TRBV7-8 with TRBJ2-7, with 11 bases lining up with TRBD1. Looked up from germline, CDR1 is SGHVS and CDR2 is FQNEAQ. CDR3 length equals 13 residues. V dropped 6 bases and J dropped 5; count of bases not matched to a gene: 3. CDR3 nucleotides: TGTGCCAGCAGGGACAGGGGGCTGAACGAGCAGTACTTC. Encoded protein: CASRDRGLNEQYF.

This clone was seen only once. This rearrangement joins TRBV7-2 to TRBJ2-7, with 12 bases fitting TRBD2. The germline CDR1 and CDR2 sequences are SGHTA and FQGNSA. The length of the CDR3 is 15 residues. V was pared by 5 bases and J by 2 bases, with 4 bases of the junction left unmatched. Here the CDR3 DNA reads TGTGCCAGCAGCATACTAGCGGGAGGAACCTACGAGCAGTACTTC. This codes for CASSILAGGTYEQYF.

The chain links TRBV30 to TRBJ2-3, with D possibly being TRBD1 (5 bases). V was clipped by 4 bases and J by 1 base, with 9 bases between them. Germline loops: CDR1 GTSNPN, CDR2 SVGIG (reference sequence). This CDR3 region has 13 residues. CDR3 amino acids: CAWNLGGTDTQYF. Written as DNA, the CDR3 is TGTGCCTGGAACCTAGGGGGCACAGATACGCAGTATTTT.

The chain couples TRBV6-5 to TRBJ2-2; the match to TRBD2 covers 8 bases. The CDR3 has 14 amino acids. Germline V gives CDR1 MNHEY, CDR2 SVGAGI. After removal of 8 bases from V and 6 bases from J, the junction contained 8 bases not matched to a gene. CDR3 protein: CASGQTSAPGELFF. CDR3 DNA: TGTGCCAGCGGGCAGACTAGCGCCCCCGGGGAGCTGTTTTTT.

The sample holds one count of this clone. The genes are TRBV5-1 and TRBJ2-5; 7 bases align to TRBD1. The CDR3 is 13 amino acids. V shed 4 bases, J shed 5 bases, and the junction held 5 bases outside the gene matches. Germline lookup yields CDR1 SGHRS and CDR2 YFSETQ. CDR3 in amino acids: CASSAAGGETQYF. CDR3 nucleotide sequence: TGCGCCAGCAGCGCGGCAGGGGGTGAGACCCAGTACTTC. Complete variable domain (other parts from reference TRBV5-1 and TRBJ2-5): KAGVTQTPRYLIKTRGQQVTLSCSPISGHRSVSWYQQTPGQGLQFLFEYFSETQRNKGNFPGRFSGRQFSNSRSEMNVSTLELGDSALYLCASSAAGGETQYFGPGTRLLVL.

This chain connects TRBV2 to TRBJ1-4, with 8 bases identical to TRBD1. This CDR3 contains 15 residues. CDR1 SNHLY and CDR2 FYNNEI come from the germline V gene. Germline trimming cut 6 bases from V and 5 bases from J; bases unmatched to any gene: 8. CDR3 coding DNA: TGTGCCAGCAGGCGCGGGACAGGCCCGAATGAAAAACTGTTTTTT. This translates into CASRRGTGPNEKLFF.

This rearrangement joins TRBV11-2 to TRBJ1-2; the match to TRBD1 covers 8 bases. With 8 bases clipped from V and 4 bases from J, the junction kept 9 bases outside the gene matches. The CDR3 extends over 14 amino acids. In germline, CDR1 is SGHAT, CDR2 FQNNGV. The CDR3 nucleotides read TGTGCCAGCGGGGGGGCAGGGGGCATCTATGGCTACACCTTC. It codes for CASGGAGGIYGYTF. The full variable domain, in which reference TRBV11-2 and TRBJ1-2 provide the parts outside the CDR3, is EAGVAQSPRYKIIEKRQSVAFWCNPISGHATLYWYQQILGQGPKLLIQFQNNGVVDDSQLPKDRFSAERLKGVDSTLKIQPAKLEDSAVYLCASGGAGGIYGYTFGSGTRLTVV.

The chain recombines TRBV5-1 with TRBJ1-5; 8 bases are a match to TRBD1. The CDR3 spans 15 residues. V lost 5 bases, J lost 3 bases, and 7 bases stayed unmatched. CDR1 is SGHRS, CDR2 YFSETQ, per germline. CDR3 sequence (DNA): TGCGCCAGCAGTCCCGGACAGGGCAACAATCAGCCCCAGCATTTT. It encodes CASSPGQGNNQPQHF.

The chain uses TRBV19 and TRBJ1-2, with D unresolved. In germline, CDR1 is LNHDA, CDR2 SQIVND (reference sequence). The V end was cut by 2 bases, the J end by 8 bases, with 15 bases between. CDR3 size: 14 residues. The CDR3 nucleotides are TGTGCCAGTAGTATACGGTCCCGGTCTAACGGCTACACCTTC. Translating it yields CASSIRSRSNGYTF.

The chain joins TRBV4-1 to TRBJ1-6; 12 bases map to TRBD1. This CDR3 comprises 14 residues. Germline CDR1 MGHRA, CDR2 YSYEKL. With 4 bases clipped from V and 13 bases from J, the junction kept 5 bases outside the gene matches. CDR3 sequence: CASSRDRGRLPLHF. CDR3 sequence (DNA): TGCGCCAGCAGCCGGGACAGGGGGCGCTTGCCCCTCCACTTT.

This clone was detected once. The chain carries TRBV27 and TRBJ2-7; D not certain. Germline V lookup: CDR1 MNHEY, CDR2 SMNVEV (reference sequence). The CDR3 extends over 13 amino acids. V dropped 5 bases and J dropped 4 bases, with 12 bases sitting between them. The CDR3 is CASSGSAGYEQYF. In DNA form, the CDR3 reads TGTGCCAGCAGTGGGTCCGCCGGGTACGAGCAGTACTTC.

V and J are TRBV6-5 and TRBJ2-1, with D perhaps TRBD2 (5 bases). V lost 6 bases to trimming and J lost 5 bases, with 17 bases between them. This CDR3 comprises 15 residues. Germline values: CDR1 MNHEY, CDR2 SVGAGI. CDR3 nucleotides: TGTGCCAGCAGCCAATACAGACTAACGAACAATGAGCAGTTCTTC. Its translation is CASSQYRLTNNEQFF.